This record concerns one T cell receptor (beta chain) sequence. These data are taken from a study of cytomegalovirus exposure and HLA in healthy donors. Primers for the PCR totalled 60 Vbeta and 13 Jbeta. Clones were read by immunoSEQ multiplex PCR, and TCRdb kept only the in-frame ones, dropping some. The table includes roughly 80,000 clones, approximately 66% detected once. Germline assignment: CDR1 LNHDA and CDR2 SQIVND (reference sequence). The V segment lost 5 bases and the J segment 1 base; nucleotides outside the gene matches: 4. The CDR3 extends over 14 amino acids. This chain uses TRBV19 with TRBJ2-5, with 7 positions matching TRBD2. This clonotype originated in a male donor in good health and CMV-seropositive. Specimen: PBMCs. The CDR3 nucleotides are TGTGCCAGTAGTGTGGGACTACGCCAAGAGACCCAGTACTTC. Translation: CASSVGLRQETQYF.